This TCR beta chain stems from a study of blood T cell repertoires in COVID-19. Study-level background: Nucleic acid was either cDNA or gDNA, and it came from T cells, B-cell-depleted T cells, or PBMCs.

Germline V gene data show CDR1 as MNHEY and CDR2 as SMNVEV (reference sequence). Trimming stripped 5 bases from V and 2 bases from J, with 12 bases between. The CDR3 spans 14 residues. Per the study methods: Nucleated cell counts were estimated from reference gene primer amplification. Sequencing used immunoSEQ multiplex PCR; TCRdb keeps in-frame clones, though not all of them. V, J and clone size derive from that table, while D and trimming were established from the DNA sequence. Of 490,000 or so clones listed, about 85% were seen once; the top ten hold more than 7.5%. The sample taken for sequencing was PBMCs or T cells enriched from blood (not recorded which). The J gene is TRBJ1-1, the V gene TRBV27; perhaps TRBD1 as D (6 bases). The clonotype originates from a woman aged 55-70 years who had recovered from COVID-19. The CDR3 nucleotides are TGTGCCAGCAGTCCGGACAGTCTAAACACTGAAGCTTTCTTT. It is translated as CASSPDSLNTEAFF.